Listed below are T cell receptor beta chains from one sample, sequenced in a study of shared clonotypes between healthy human individuals. Produced via immunoSEQ multiplex PCR; TCRdb's table is partial and in-frame only. The sample lists hundreds of thousands of clones, around 96% occurring once. The sequencing sample was made of memory CD8+ T cells sorted from blood. The receptors here all came from a man younger than 45 in good health. Both conserved end residues are part of each CDR3. D genes are given only for firm matches. Expanded clones are given a class, and other clones once, few, many or no size at all.

cdr3_length,clone_size,j_call,v_call,d_call,cdr3_nt,cdr3_aa
15,.,TRBJ2-7,TRBV5-1,.,TGCGCCAGCAGCTTGGAGTCAGGGGTCCCCTACGAGCAGTACTTC,CASSLESGVPYEQYF
17,.,TRBJ2-2,TRBV13,.,TGTGCCAGCAGCTTTTTCGCCTCGTCATCTTCCACCGGGGAGCTGTTTTTT,CASSFFASSSSTGELFF
13,.,TRBJ1-2,TRBV28,TRBD1,TGTGCCAGCAGTTTAAAGGGGGCGCAAGGCTACACCTTC,CASSLKGAQGYTF
20,.,TRBJ2-1,TRBV27,TRBD2,TGTGCCAGCAGGAGGGGATCTAGCGGTGGACGCCCGAGCTCCTACAATGAGCAGTTCTTC,CASRRGSSGGRPSSYNEQFF
17,.,TRBJ2-7,TRBV4-1,TRBD2,TGCGCCAGCAGCCAAGTTAGTTACCGCGGGAGCTCCTACGAGCAGTACTTC,CASSQVSYRGSSYEQYF
14,once,TRBJ2-2,TRBV4-2,.,TGTGCCAGCAGCCCGAAACTAGGGCCCGGGGAGCTGTTTTTT,CASSPKLGPGELFF
15,.,TRBJ1-5,TRBV19,.,TGTGCCAGTAGTCCAAGGGACACAAGCAATCAGCCCCAGCATTTT,CASSPRDTSNQPQHF
16,.,TRBJ1-5,TRBV6-6,TRBD1,TGTGCCAGCAGTTACCCCCGGACAGGGAACAATCAGCCCCAGCATTTT,CASSYPRTGNNQPQHF
16,.,TRBJ2-7,TRBV11-2,TRBD2,TGTGCCAGCAGCCCATGGACTAGCGGAGCGACCTACGAGCAGTACTTC,CASSPWTSGATYEQYF
13,.,TRBJ1-1,TRBV25-1,TRBD1,TGTGCCAGCAGTGAAATGGCAGGGGGGAGGGCTTTCTTT,CASSEMAGGRAFF
14,.,TRBJ2-2,TRBV29-1,.,TGCAGCGCCAACACAGACTTGTCGCCCGGGGAGCTGTTTTTT,CSANTDLSPGELFF
15,.,TRBJ2-7,TRBV29-1,TRBD1,TGCAGCGTCGTACCGGGACAGGGGGCTATGGGCGAGCAGTACTTC,CSVVPGQGAMGEQYF
15,.,TRBJ1-5,TRBV27,TRBD1,TGTGCCAGCAGTCCTACAGGGGGGGGCAATCAGCCCCAGCATTTT,CASSPTGGGNQPQHF
12,.,TRBJ1-4,TRBV28,.,TGTGCCAGCAGTTTCTCACCCTTTAAACTGTTTTTT,CASSFSPFKLFF
15,.,TRBJ2-3,TRBV27,TRBD1,TGTGCCAGCAGTTTGAGGACAGGGGGCACAGATACGCAGTATTTT,CASSLRTGGTDTQYF
18,.,TRBJ2-1,TRBV4-2,TRBD2,TGTGCCAGCAGCCAAAGAGTAGCGGGACTAGCGTCCTACAATGAGCAGTTCTTC,CASSQRVAGLASYNEQFF
18,.,TRBJ2-7,TRBV4-1,TRBD1,TGCGCCAGCAGCCAAGATGTGGTGTGGACAGGCAGCAACTACGAGCAGTACTTC,CASSQDVVWTGSNYEQYF
15,once,TRBJ2-1,TRBV4-1,TRBD1,TGCGCCAGCAGCCAACCGGGACAGGGGTGGAATGAGCAGTTCTTC,CASSQPGQGWNEQFF
16,once,TRBJ1-2,TRBV5-4,.,TGTGCCAGCAGCCTCCCTGGGACAAGGACCAACTATGGCTACACCTTC,CASSLPGTRTNYGYTF
14,.,TRBJ1-4,TRBV28,.,TGTGCCAGCAGTTTAGTTGCAACTAATGAAAAACTGTTTTTT,CASSLVATNEKLFF
12,.,TRBJ1-2,TRBV10-3,.,TGTGCCATCAGTGGCATGGGCAGGGGAAACACCTTC,CAISGMGRGNTF
14,.,TRBJ2-5,TRBV30,TRBD2,TGTGCCTGGAGTATAGCGGGAGATGGGGAGACCCAGTACTTC,CAWSIAGDGETQYF
15,.,TRBJ2-1,TRBV5-5,TRBD1,TGTGCCAGCAGACACCGGGACAGGGTAATCAATGAGCAGTTCTTC,CASRHRDRVINEQFF
13,.,TRBJ2-3,TRBV10-3,.,TGTGCCATCACTGGTAGTAGCACAGATACGCAGTATTTT,CAITGSSTDTQYF
13,.,TRBJ1-1,TRBV5-1,.,TGCGCCAGCAGCTTGGTGCGGAACACTGAAGCTTTCTTT,CASSLVRNTEAFF
14,once,TRBJ1-4,TRBV7-6,.,TGTGCCAGCAGCCTTAGGGACGGTAATGAAAAACTGTTTTTT,CASSLRDGNEKLFF
11,.,TRBJ2-5,TRBV10-3,.,TGTGCCATCAGTGAACAGGAGACCCAGTACTTC,CAISEQETQYF
14,few,TRBJ1-2,TRBV28,TRBD1,TGTGCCAGTCAACGGACAGGGGCGGGCTATGGCTACACCTTC,CASQRTGAGYGYTF
13,.,TRBJ2-5,TRBV6-1,.,TGTGCCAGCAGACCCCAGGGGATTGAGACCCAGTACTTC,CASRPQGIETQYF
12,.,TRBJ1-1,TRBV30,.,TGTGCCTGGAGTGTAGGGAACACTGAAGCTTTCTTT,CAWSVGNTEAFF
14,.,TRBJ1-3,TRBV6-4,TRBD1,TGTGCCAGACAGACAGGGGCCTCTGGAAACACCATATATTTT,CARQTGASGNTIYF
13,.,TRBJ2-2,TRBV5-1,TRBD1,TGCGCCAGCAGCTTAACAGGGGCCGGGGAGCTGTTTTTT,CASSLTGAGELFF
14,.,TRBJ1-5,TRBV27,.,TGTGCCAGCATTGAGACAGACTACAATCAGCCCCAGCATTTT,CASIETDYNQPQHF
14,.,TRBJ2-7,TRBV25-1,TRBD1,TGTGCCAGCAGTGGCCGGGACAGCTCCTACGAGCAGTACTTC,CASSGRDSSYEQYF
13,.,TRBJ2-5,TRBV18,.,TGTGCCAGTCGACAGGGAGGTGAAGAGACCCAGTACTTC,CASRQGGEETQYF
15,once,TRBJ2-7,TRBV1,.,TGCACCAGCAGCCAAGATGGGGGACAATCCTACGAGCAGTACTTC,CTSSQDGGQSYEQYF
13,.,TRBJ2-7,TRBV19,.,TGTGCCAGTAGTATAGCCAAGGGACCGCAGCAGTACTTC,CASSIAKGPQQYF
15,.,TRBJ2-2,TRBV7-2,TRBD2,TGTGCCAGCAGCTTAGCTAGCGGGAGGGCCGGGGAGCTGTTTTTT,CASSLASGRAGELFF
15,.,TRBJ2-5,TRBV5-1,TRBD2,TGCGCCAGCAGCTTGTTAGGGACTAGCGGGGAGACCCAGTACTTC,CASSLLGTSGETQYF
16,.,TRBJ2-5,TRBV6-5,TRBD2,TGTGCCAGCAGTTACGGGGGGACTAGCGGTCGAGAGACCCAGTACTTC,CASSYGGTSGRETQYF
11,.,TRBJ2-7,TRBV10-3,.,TGTGCCATCGCGGGGAACTACGAGCAGTACTTC,CAIAGNYEQYF
12,.,TRBJ2-3,TRBV9,.,TGTGCCAGCAGTGGATTAGAGGATACGCAGTATTTT,CASSGLEDTQYF
12,.,TRBJ2-7,TRBV19,TRBD1,TGTGCCAGTAGGGACAGGGCCTACGAGCAGTACTTC,CASRDRAYEQYF
14,.,TRBJ2-1,TRBV7-2,.,TGTGCCAGCAGCAGGGACGCCTCCTACAATGAGCAGTTCTTC,CASSRDASYNEQFF
16,.,TRBJ2-6,TRBV7-9,TRBD1,TGTGCCAGCAGGACAGGGCAAAACTCTGGGGCCAACGTCCTGACTTTC,CASRTGQNSGANVLTF
14,.,TRBJ1-2,TRBV27,.,TGTGCCAGCAGTTTATCACGGTCCGACTATGGCTACACCTTC,CASSLSRSDYGYTF
18,.,TRBJ2-3,TRBV10-3,TRBD2,TGTGCCATCAGTGTAACCCTAGCGGCCCAAGGGTCCACAGATACGCAGTATTTT,CAISVTLAAQGSTDTQYF
16,.,TRBJ2-3,TRBV28,.,TGTGCCAGCAGCCTTTATAGTGGGAGTCGGACAGATACGCAGTATTTT,CASSLYSGSRTDTQYF
13,.,TRBJ2-7,TRBV7-9,TRBD2,TGTGCCAGCAGCTCGCGGGAGTCCTACGAGCAGTACTTC,CASSSRESYEQYF
15,few,TRBJ1-2,TRBV6-1,TRBD1,TGTGCCAGCAGTGAACAGGCAGGGGGCCTGAGTGGCTACACCTTC,CASSEQAGGLSGYTF
11,.,TRBJ2-1,TRBV7-2,.,TGTGCCAGCAGCCCAGGCAATGAGCAGTTCTTC,CASSPGNEQFF
15,.,TRBJ2-7,TRBV27,TRBD1,TGTGCCAGCAGTTTATCGGGACAGGGGGCCTACGAGCAGTACTTC,CASSLSGQGAYEQYF
18,.,TRBJ2-5,TRBV4-2,.,TGTGCCAGCAGCCAAGACCGTCCTTATCGGGAAGATCAAGAGACCCAGTACTTC,CASSQDRPYREDQETQYF
12,few,TRBJ1-2,TRBV7-2,.,TGTGCCAGCAGCTTAGTGGGGGGTGGCTACACCTTC,CASSLVGGGYTF
16,once,TRBJ2-2,TRBV28,.,TGTGCCAGCAGTTTACCCCTCCGCGGGAACACCGGGGAGCTGTTTTTT,CASSLPLRGNTGELFF
18,once,TRBJ2-1,TRBV7-9,TRBD2,TGTGCCAGCAGCTTAATTTCCGCGGGAGGGCCAAACAACAATGAGCAGTTCTTC,CASSLISAGGPNNNEQFF
16,.,TRBJ2-7,TRBV19,TRBD2,TGTGCCAGTAGTATGGCAAAACTAGCGGGAACCTACGAGCAGTACTTC,CASSMAKLAGTYEQYF
15,.,TRBJ2-1,TRBV10-3,.,TGTGCCATCAGTGGGAGCCGGGACTCCAACAATGAGCAGTTCTTC,CAISGSRDSNNEQFF